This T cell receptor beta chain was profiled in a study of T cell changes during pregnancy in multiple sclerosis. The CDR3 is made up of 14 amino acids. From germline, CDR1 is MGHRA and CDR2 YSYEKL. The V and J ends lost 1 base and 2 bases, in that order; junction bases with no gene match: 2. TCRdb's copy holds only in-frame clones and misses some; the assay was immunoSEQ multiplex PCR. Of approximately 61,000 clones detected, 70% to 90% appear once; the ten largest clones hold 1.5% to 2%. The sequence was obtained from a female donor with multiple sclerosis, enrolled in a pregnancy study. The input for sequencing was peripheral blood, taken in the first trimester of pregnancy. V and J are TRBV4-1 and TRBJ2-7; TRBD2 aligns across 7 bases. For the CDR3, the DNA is TGCGCCAGCAGCCAAGCTAGCGGACCCTACGAGCAGTACTTC. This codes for CASSQASGPYEQYF.